The 20 T cell receptor beta chains below all came from one sample that was sequenced in a study of T-cell memory formation after mild COVID-19. One entry per CDR3 protein results from TCRdb running MiXCR on the 5' RACE reads. The repertoire consists of some 270,000 distinct CDR3 sequences, with 15% occurring once and the leading ten covering 2.1%. Sequencing was done on a sample of PBMCs or a T cell subset sorted from them (not recorded which). Every receptor here comes from an adult woman who had mild COVID-19 (a few samples of this study predate the infection). Cell type and time point are not known.

The chain carries TRBV12-3 or TRBV12-4 and TRBJ1-1; the D is unclear. CDR3 size: 14 residues. V was shortened by 6 bases and J by 2 bases, with 13 bases between the two germline ends. The CDR3 DNA reads as TGTGCCAGCAGCGATGCGAGGAGCAACACTGAAGCTTTCTTT. This gives the protein CASSDARSNTEAFF.

This clonotype was counted between two and nine times. V and J are TRBV4-3 and TRBJ1-2, with unresolved D. Trimming took 0 bases from V and 1 from J, leaving 9 bases between them. This CDR3 contains 15 residues. Germline assignment: CDR1 LGHNA and CDR2 YSLEER. As DNA, the CDR3 is TGCGCCAGCAGCCAAGATAGGCAGATTAACTATGGCTACACCTTC. Translating gives CASSQDRQINYGYTF.

This clonotype was detected ten times or more. V usage is TRBV7-3 and J usage is TRBJ2-3; D possibly corresponds to TRBD2 (6 bases). The CDR3 extends over 14 amino acids. Trimming pared 5 bases from V and 2 bases from J, leaving 11 bases between. Germline lookup yields CDR1 SGHTA and CDR2 FQGTGA. The CDR3 spells CASSRGISTDTQYF. In DNA, the CDR3 is TGTGCCAGCAGCCGCGGGATCTCCACAGATACGCAGTATTTT.

This clonotype was picked up many times. The chain recombines TRBV18 with TRBJ2-7, with TRBD2 matching 10 bases. The CDR3 totals 16 residues. In germline, CDR1 is KGHSH, CDR2 LQKENI. V dropped 3 bases and J dropped 4; count of bases not matched to a gene: 9. The CDR3 loop is CASSPPGTSVLYEQYF. In DNA, the CDR3 is TGTGCCAGCTCACCCCCCGGGACTAGCGTCCTGTACGAGCAGTACTTC.

This chain uses TRBV14 with TRBJ1-1, with TRBD1 matching over 10 bases. This CDR3 region has 18 residues. The germline CDR1 and CDR2 sequences are SGHDN and FVKESK. V shed 4 bases and J 0 bases; nucleotides not matched to a gene: 11. As DNA, the CDR3 is TGTGCCAGCAGCCTTAGTGGGACAGGGGTACGTTTGAACACTGAAGCTTTCTTT. Amino acids: CASSLSGTGVRLNTEAFF.

This clonotype was counted only a few times. The chain has TRBV12-5 and TRBJ2-7, with D possibly being TRBD2 (6 bases). The CDR3 length is 15 residues. In germline, CDR1 is LGHNT, CDR2 FRNRAP. V lost 0 bases, J lost 2 bases, and 11 bases lay in between. CDR3 nucleotides: TGTGCTAGTGGTTTGGTTGCCGGGGGTCCCTACGAGCAGTACTTC. Its protein is CASGLVAGGPYEQYF. Full variable domain (missing parts from reference TRBV12-5 and TRBJ2-7): DARVTQTPRHKVTEMGQEVTMRCQPILGHNTVFWYRQTMMQGLELLAYFRNRAPLDDSGMPKDRFSAEMPDATLATLKIQPSEPRDSAVYFCASGLVAGGPYEQYFGPGTRLTVT.

The V and J genes are TRBV4-1 and TRBJ2-1, with no clear D. Germline CDR1 MGHRA, CDR2 YSYEKL. The CDR3 spans 14 residues. Trimming shortened V by 3 bases and J by 12 bases, and 18 bases separated the two germline ends. DNA of the CDR3: TGCGCCAGCAGCCATCCAGATCTTGGCATGGCGCAGTTCTTC. Its protein product is CASSHPDLGMAQFF.

Only a few counts were recorded for this clonotype. The V gene is TRBV30, the J gene TRBJ2-3; D is undetermined. The CDR3 loop spans 13 amino acids. The germline gives CDR1 GTSNPN, CDR2 SVGIG (reference sequence). Trimming took off 1 base at V and 8 bases at J, with 13 bases between the two ends. CDR3 sequence (DNA): TGTGCCTGGAGTGCACCCATGGGTCGTACGCAGTATTTT. This encodes CAWSAPMGRTQYF. Based on the CDR3 plus reference TRBV30 and TRBJ2-3, the full variable domain is SQTIHQWPATLVQPVGSPLSLECTVEGTSNPNLYWYRQAAGRGLQLLFYSVGIGQISSEVPQNLSASRPQDRQFILSSKKLLLSDSGFYLCAWSAPMGRTQYFGPGTRLTVL.

The gene calls are TRBV18 and TRBJ2-7, with D maybe TRBD2 (6 bases). CDR1 is KGHSH and CDR2 is LQKENI in the germline V gene. The ends were cut back, 4 bases at V and 5 bases at J, with 15 bases in the middle. The CDR3 consists of 14 residues. This CDR3 reads CASSRDSTGHEQYF. CDR3 DNA sequence: TGTGCCAGCTCACGGGACTCCACTGGCCACGAGCAGTACTTC. The full variable domain, with the rest looked up from reference TRBV18 and TRBJ2-7, is NAGVMQNPRHLVRRRGQEARLRCSPMKGHSHVYWYRQLPEEGLKFMVYLQKENIIDESGMPKERFSAEFPKEGPSILRIQQVVRGDSAAYFCASSRDSTGHEQYFGPGTRLTVT.

The V gene is TRBV7-9, the J gene TRBJ1-1, with a tentative D call TRBD1 (5 bases). V was cut by 5 bases and J by 3 bases, with 10 bases left in between. The CDR3 consists of 13 residues. CDR1 and CDR2 from the germline V gene are SEHNR and FQNEAQ (reference sequence). CDR3 in amino acids: CASSHGTYTEAFF. DNA for the CDR3: TGTGCCAGCAGCCATGGGACCTACACTGAAGCTTTCTTT.

The chain couples TRBV12-3 or TRBV12-4 to TRBJ1-3; 7 bases agree with TRBD1. The CDR3 sequence is 15 residues long. V lost 5 bases, J lost 5 bases, and 9 bases stayed unmatched. CDR3 DNA: TGTGCCAGCAGTCCCTCGCCGGGACAGAGAAACACCATATATTTT. It is translated as CASSPSPGQRNTIYF.

This clonotype was observed a few times. The chain has TRBV5-1 and TRBJ2-1, with TRBD2 matching over 10 bases. The CDR3 extends over 16 amino acids. J was trimmed by 8 bases and V by 1 base; bases with no gene match: 9. From germline, CDR1 is SGHRS and CDR2 YFSETQ. The CDR3 here is CASSLLLAGRNDEQFF. CDR3 DNA: TGCGCCAGCAGCTTGCTACTAGCGGGAAGGAACGATGAGCAGTTCTTC.

This clonotype was counted many times. The rearrangement links TRBV24-1 to TRBJ2-1; possibly TRBD2 for D (5 bases). Trimming shortened V by 6 bases and J by 10 bases, and 18 bases separated the two germline ends. This CDR3 is 14 amino acids long. The germline CDR1 and CDR2 sequences are KGHDR and SFDVKD. The CDR3 here is CATSSLLVRAEQFF. CDR3 nucleotides: TGTGCCACCAGTTCCCTACTAGTTCGGGCAGAGCAGTTCTTC.

This clonotype has just a few counts. The chain uses TRBV7-3 and TRBJ2-3, with TRBD2 as a possible D gene (5 bases). The CDR3 loop spans 12 amino acids. V lost 5 bases and J 8 bases, leaving 11 bases between the germline ends. Germline loops: CDR1 SGHTA, CDR2 FQGTGA. CDR3 in DNA: TGTGCCAGCAGCCCTTCAGAGGGTACGCAGTATTTT. Amino acids: CASSPSEGTQYF.

The CDR3 DNA is TGTGCCAGCAGCTTGGAAGGGGGGGGCAGAGTTCGGGAGCAGTTCTTC. Amino acid sequence: CASSLEGGGRVREQFF. The chain recombines TRBV7-9 with TRBJ2-1, with a possible D match to TRBD2 (7 bases). The V gene's germline CDR1 is SEHNR and CDR2 FQNEAQ (reference sequence). Trimming pared 3 bases from V and 10 bases from J, leaving 22 bases between. CDR3 length: 16 amino acids. Full variable domain (missing parts from reference TRBV7-9 and TRBJ2-1): DTGVSQNPRHKITKRGQNVTFRCDPISEHNRLYWYRQTLGQGPEFLTYFQNEAQLEKSRLLSDRFSAERPKGSFSTLEIQRTEQGDSAMYLCASSLEGGGRVREQFFGPGTRLTVL.

This clonotype was counted many times. The V call is TRBV10-3, the J call TRBJ2-7; 10 nucleotides line up with TRBD1. CDR3 length: 11 residues. V trimming: 11 bases; J trimming: 6 bases; junction bases outside the gene matches: 4. In germline, CDR1 is ENHRY, CDR2 SYGVKD. CDR3 sequence: CAVGQGFEQYF. CDR3 coding DNA: TGTGCCGTGGGACAGGGGTTCGAGCAGTACTTC.

This clonotype was observed a handful of times. V usage is TRBV20-1 and J usage is TRBJ1-1, with no clear D. The V gene lost 2 bases and the J gene lost 1 base, with 8 bases spanning the gap. The CDR3 contains 13 residues. Germline CDR1 reads DFQATT; CDR2 reads SNEGSKA (reference sequence). CDR3 bases: TGCAGTGCTAGAAGGGCAGGGAACACTGAAGCTTTCTTT. Protein product: CSARRAGNTEAFF.

This clonotype was counted between two and nine times. The chain links TRBV5-1 to TRBJ1-6; D is possibly TRBD1 (5 bases). Germline V CDR1 and CDR2: SGHRS, YFSETQ. V gave up 5 bases and J gave up 7 bases, with 16 bases separating them. This CDR3 spans 15 amino acids. DNA of the CDR3: TGCGCCAGCAGTATTGGAGGGACGGGGAATTCACCCCTCCACTTT. Residues: CASSIGGTGNSPLHF.

This clonotype was detected a few times. V and J are TRBV7-9 and TRBJ2-5; 12 bases agree with TRBD1. The CDR3 runs 15 residues. V dropped 8 bases and J dropped 5; count of bases not matched to a gene: 9. CDR1 and CDR2 from the germline V gene are SEHNR and FQNEAQ (reference sequence). CDR3 in DNA: TGTGCCAGCCGGACCGGGACAGGGGGCAAGGAGACCCAGTACTTC. It is translated as CASRTGTGGKETQYF.

The V gene is TRBV20-1, the J gene TRBJ2-1; 10 bases are shared with TRBD2. CDR1 is DFQATT and CDR2 is SNEGSKA in the germline V gene (reference sequence). J lost 7 bases, V lost 1 base, and 4 bases had no gene match. The CDR3 spans 14 residues. CDR3 protein: CSARVSGRRNEQFF. Written as DNA, the CDR3 is TGCAGTGCTAGAGTTAGCGGGAGGCGGAATGAGCAGTTCTTC.